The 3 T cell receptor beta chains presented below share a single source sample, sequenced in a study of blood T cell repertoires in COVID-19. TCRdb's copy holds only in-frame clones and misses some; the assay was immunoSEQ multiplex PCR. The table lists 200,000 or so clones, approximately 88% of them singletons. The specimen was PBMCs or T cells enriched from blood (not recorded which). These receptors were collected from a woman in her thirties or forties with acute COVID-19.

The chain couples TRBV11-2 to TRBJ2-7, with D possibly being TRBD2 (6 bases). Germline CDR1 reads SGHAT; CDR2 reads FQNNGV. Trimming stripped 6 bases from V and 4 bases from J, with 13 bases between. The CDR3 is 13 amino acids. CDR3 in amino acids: CASSNDGGYEQYV. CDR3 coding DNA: TGTGCCAGCAGTAATGACGGGGGATACGAGCAGTACGTC.

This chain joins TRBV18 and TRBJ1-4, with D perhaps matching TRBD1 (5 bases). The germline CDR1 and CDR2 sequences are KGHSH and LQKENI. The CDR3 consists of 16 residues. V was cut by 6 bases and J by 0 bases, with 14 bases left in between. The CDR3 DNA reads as TGTGCCAGCTCGTCGCGACAGATCTCAACTAATGAAAAACTGTTTTTT. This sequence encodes CASSSRQISTNEKLFF.

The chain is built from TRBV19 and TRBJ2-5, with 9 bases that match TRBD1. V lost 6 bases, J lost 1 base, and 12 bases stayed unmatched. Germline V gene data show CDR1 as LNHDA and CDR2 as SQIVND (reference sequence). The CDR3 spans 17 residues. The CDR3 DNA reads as TGTGCCAGTAGCAATACGAGGGACAGGGATATCCAAGAGACCCAGTACTTC. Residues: CASSNTRDRDIQETQYF.